This T cell receptor (beta chain) derives from a study of radiation and T cells in renal cell carcinoma. The data were produced by immunoSEQ multiplex PCR, yet TCRdb's version contains in-frame clones alone and is incomplete. Here the sample spans tens of thousands of clones, roughly three quarters being singletons. Time point reported: baseline pretreatment blood. As for treatment: 15 Gy SBRT to primary tumor, nephrectomy 4 weeks later. The clonotype comes from a man aged 55 to 70 with renal cell carcinoma. This specimen consisted of blood, obtained from a patient whose treatment included radiotherapy and nephrectomy.

The CDR3 DNA reads TGTGCCAGCAGCTCCCGGACTAGCGGAGGCTCCTACGAGCAGTACTTC. Amino acids: CASSSRTSGGSYEQYF. This chain uses TRBV5-6 with TRBJ2-7, with 10 bases aligning to TRBD2. The V and J ends lost 3 bases and 0 bases, in that order; junction bases with no gene match: 6. Germline V gene data show CDR1 as SGHDT and CDR2 as YYEEEE. The CDR3 has 16 amino acids. The whole variable domain, remainder taken from reference TRBV5-6 and TRBJ2-7, is DAGVTQSPTHLIKTRGQQVTLRCSPKSGHDTVSWYQQALGQGPQFIFQYYEEEERQRGNFPDRFSGHQFPNYSSELNVNALLLGDSALYLCASSSRTSGGSYEQYFGPGTRLTVT.